The 29 T cell receptor beta chains listed next were all sequenced from one sample in a study of OX40 agonist ivuxolimab in advanced cancers. Profiling relied on immunoSEQ multiplex PCR, and the TCRdb table lists in-frame clones only, not all of them. The repertoire holds over 35,000 clones, 82% seen once, with 20% to 25% in the top ten. This sample comprised CD4+ or CD8+ T cells sorted from blood, obtained in a trial of the OX40 agonist ivuxolimab. The receptors were sampled from an adult with an advanced solid tumor such as melanoma, head and neck, liver or kidney cancer.

The chain uses TRBV27 and TRBJ1-2; 8 nucleotides line up with TRBD1. The ends lost 6 bases at V and 8 bases at J; junction bases unmatched: 11. The CDR3 loop spans 14 amino acids. CDR1 MNHEY and CDR2 SMNVEV come from the germline V gene (reference sequence). This CDR3 reads CASRTVQGVGGYTF. The CDR3, as DNA: TGTGCCAGCAGGACGGTACAGGGGGTAGGAGGCTACACCTTC.

This sequence joins TRBV12-5 and TRBJ1-1; D is ambiguous. Germline loops: CDR1 LGHNT, CDR2 FRNRAP. Deletions cut 5 bases from V and 4 bases from J, with 11 bases between. This CDR3 spans 13 amino acids. The CDR3 nucleotides read TGTGCTAGTGGTCCGGAAACTTCCACTGAAGCTTTCTTT. Amino acids: CASGPETSTEAFF.

The V and J genes are TRBV7-2 and TRBJ1-5; no firm D call. The CDR3 contains 18 residues. In germline, CDR1 is SGHTA, CDR2 FQGNSA. V lost 5 bases to trimming and J lost 0 bases, with 20 bases between them. The CDR3 DNA sequence: TGTGCCAGCAGCCCAACCGGGGAACGACTTTATAGCAATCAGCCCCAGCATTTT. It is translated as CASSPTGERLYSNQPQHF.

J is TRBJ1-1 and V is TRBV5-1, with D possibly matching TRBD1 (6 bases). CDR3 length: 15 residues. Trimming stripped 0 bases from V and 2 bases from J, with 11 bases between. Germline CDR1 SGHRS, CDR2 YFSETQ. The CDR3: CASSLASDRNTEAFF. The CDR3, as DNA: TGCGCCAGCAGCTTGGCCTCGGACAGAAACACTGAAGCTTTCTTT.

V is TRBV7-2 and J is TRBJ1-2; D is unresolved. V gave up 0 bases and J gave up 0 bases, with 8 bases separating them. Per the germline V gene, CDR1 is SGHTA and CDR2 is FQGNSA. The CDR3 length is 15 residues. The CDR3 DNA sequence: TGTGCCAGCAGCTTAGCAGGGCTAGCTAACTATGGCTACACCTTC. Amino acid sequence: CASSLAGLANYGYTF.

This rearrangement joins TRBV7-3 to TRBJ2-7; the D call may be TRBD1 or TRBD2 (5 bases each). Germline values: CDR1 SGHTA, CDR2 FQGTGA. V was trimmed by 5 bases and J by 6 bases, leaving 14 bases between them. CDR3 length: 13 residues. CDR3 DNA sequence: TGTGCCAGCAGCCACCATGGGGGATCCGAGCAGTACTTC. It specifies CASSHHGGSEQYF. The variable domain in full, completed from reference TRBV7-3 and TRBJ2-7, reads GAGVSQTPSNKVTEKGKYVELRCDPISGHTALYWYRQSLGQGPEFLIYFQGTGAADDSGLPNDRFFAVRPEGSVSTLKIQRTERGDSAVYLCASSHHGGSEQYFGPGTRLTVT.

A single count supports this clone. The chain joins TRBV18 to TRBJ1-4; D unclear. The CDR3 consists of 12 residues. With 1 base removed from V and 11 bases from J, the gap between germline ends came to 8 bases. CDR1 is KGHSH and CDR2 is LQKENI in the germline V gene. CDR3 residues: CASSPLGRKLFF. Here the CDR3 DNA reads TGTGCCAGCTCACCACTGGGGAGGAAACTGTTTTTT.

Note on this clone: This sample also contains other DNA sequences that code for the same CDR3. The rearrangement uses TRBV30 and TRBJ2-3; D is tentatively TRBD1 or TRBD2 (5 bases each). Trimming stripped 3 bases from V and 2 bases from J, with 6 bases between. CDR3 length equals 12 residues. Germline values: CDR1 GTSNPN, CDR2 SVGIG (reference sequence). CDR3 DNA: TGTGCCTGGAGCGGGACCACAGATACGCAGTATTTT. Translation gives CAWSGTTDTQYF.

Here the CDR3 DNA reads TGTGCCAGCAGCTCCCTTGAGCGGGGAGCCTACAATGAGCAGTTCTTC. It is translated as CASSSLERGAYNEQFF. The chain links TRBV7-9 to TRBJ2-1; 7 positions match TRBD2. The CDR3 loop spans 16 amino acids. Per germline, CDR1 SEHNR and CDR2 FQNEAQ (reference sequence). With 4 bases clipped from V and 2 bases from J, the junction kept 8 bases outside the gene matches.

This chain links TRBV5-5 with TRBJ2-3; D is tentatively TRBD1 or TRBD2 (5 bases each). Germline-derived CDR1 and CDR2 are SGHKS and YYEKEE (reference sequence). V was pared by 1 base and J by 0 bases, with 6 bases between. The CDR3 contains 14 residues. The CDR3 loop is CASSLWDSTDTQYF. CDR3 DNA sequence: TGTGCCAGCAGCTTGTGGGACAGCACAGATACGCAGTATTTT.

V gene TRBV19 combines with J gene TRBJ2-5; tentative D call: TRBD2 (6 bases). The CDR3 sequence is 17 residues long. Between the trimmed V and J ends, which lost 1 base and 1 base, there was a span of 16 bases. Germline V gene data show CDR1 as LNHDA and CDR2 as SQIVND (reference sequence). CDR3 residues: CASSIGRGRPSQETQYF. CDR3 sequence (DNA): TGTGCCAGTAGTATAGGGAGGGGCCGGCCTTCCCAAGAGACCCAGTACTTC.

In its sample, this clone was seen once. The chain has TRBV11-3 and TRBJ2-6, with 7 bases identical to TRBD1. V lost 5 bases and J lost 4; bases outside the gene matches: 2. Germline assignment: CDR1 SGHNT and CDR2 YENEEA. The CDR3 extends over 14 amino acids. CDR3 in amino acids: CASSDREGANVLTF. The CDR3 DNA sequence: TGTGCCAGCAGCGACAGGGAGGGGGCCAACGTCCTGACTTTC.

This clone appeared a single time. The CDR3 protein is CASSQSGTGQFF. The CDR3 coding sequence is TGTGCCAGCAGCCAATCCGGGACCGGGCAGTTCTTC. The V call is TRBV14, the J call TRBJ2-1; TRBD1 or TRBD2 may be the D gene (5 bases each). CDR3 length: 12 residues. V lost 2 bases to trimming and J lost 12 bases, with 11 bases between them. Germline CDR1 and CDR2: SGHDN and FVKESK.

The rearrangement uses TRBV2 and TRBJ1-2, with D tentatively TRBD1 (5 bases). This CDR3 has 14 residues. The V gene's germline CDR1 is SNHLY and CDR2 FYNNEI. Trimming took 3 bases from V and 5 from J, leaving 13 bases between them. The CDR3 here is CASSEVQGLYGYTF. The CDR3, as DNA: TGTGCCAGCAGTGAGGTCCAGGGATTATATGGCTACACCTTC. Based on the CDR3 plus reference TRBV2 and TRBJ1-2, the full variable domain is EPEVTQTPSHQVTQMGQEVILRCVPISNHLYFYWYRQILGQKVEFLVSFYNNEISEKSEIFDDQFSVERPDGSNFTLKIRSTKLEDSAMYFCASSEVQGLYGYTFGSGTRLTVV.

The V gene is TRBV7-9, the J gene TRBJ2-1; D uncertain. Germline CDR1 reads SEHNR; CDR2 reads FQNEAQ (reference sequence). The CDR3 covers 12 residues. Trimming shortened V by 5 bases and J by 3 bases, and 5 bases separated the two germline ends. In DNA form, the CDR3 reads TGTGCCAGCAGCGCCAACTACAATGAGCAGTTCTTC. Translating it yields CASSANYNEQFF.

This clone was counted ten times or more. This sequence joins TRBV7-9 and TRBJ1-3; weak D call: TRBD1 (6 bases). The ends were cut back, 0 bases at V and 0 bases at J, with 15 bases in the middle. Per the germline V gene, CDR1 is SEHNR and CDR2 is FQNEAQ (reference sequence). This CDR3 region has 18 residues. CDR3 nucleotide sequence: TGTGCCAGCAGCTTAGCGGCCAGGACAGCTCTCTCTGGAAACACCATATATTTT. Translation gives CASSLAARTALSGNTIYF.

V gene TRBV7-2 combines with J gene TRBJ1-2; tentatively, D is TRBD1 (6 bases). The V gene's germline CDR1 is SGHTA and CDR2 FQGNSA. The CDR3 runs 14 residues. Trimming shortened V by 5 bases and J by 6 bases, and 16 bases separated the two germline ends. The CDR3 DNA follows: TGTGCCAGCAGCCCTGTTCGGACAGAGAATGGCTACACCTTC. Its translation: CASSPVRTENGYTF.

The chain combines TRBV2 with TRBJ2-2; 8 nucleotides match TRBD2. Trimming took 6 bases from V and 5 from J; bases not matched to a gene: 11. The CDR3 consists of 16 residues. Looked up from germline, CDR1 is SNHLY and CDR2 is FYNNEI. Here the CDR3 reads CASSTGLAPGTGELFF. CDR3 bases: TGTGCCAGCAGCACTGGACTAGCCCCGGGGACCGGGGAGCTGTTTTTT.

This rearrangement joins TRBV27 to TRBJ2-1, with 8 nucleotides matching TRBD2. Germline-derived CDR1 and CDR2 are MNHEY and SMNVEV (reference sequence). V lost 7 bases to trimming and J lost 0 bases; unmatched junction nucleotides: 8. The CDR3 covers 16 residues. CDR3 residues: CASTPSGTSSYNEQFF. The CDR3 DNA reads TGTGCCAGCACCCCGTCCGGGACTAGCTCCTACAATGAGCAGTTCTTC.

This clone was seen a single time. The genes are TRBV28 and TRBJ1-5; D not resolved. The CDR3 sequence is 14 residues long. The germline gives CDR1 MDHEN, CDR2 SYDVKM. The V end was cut by 6 bases, the J end by 5 bases, with 14 bases between. This CDR3 reads CASRPDLGYQPQHF. As DNA, the CDR3 is TGTGCCAGCAGGCCCGACCTGGGATATCAGCCCCAGCATTTT.

The chain links TRBV19 to TRBJ1-1, with D unclear. The CDR3 is made up of 13 amino acids. Germline V gene data show CDR1 as LNHDA and CDR2 as SQIVND (reference sequence). The V gene lost 7 bases and the J gene lost 1 base, with 10 bases spanning the gap. Written as DNA, the CDR3 is TGTGCCAGTATTTACAAAGGGAACACTGAAGCTTTCTTT. Amino acid sequence: CASIYKGNTEAFF.

The chain combines TRBV14 with TRBJ2-1; TRBD2 matches 10 bases. Trimming at V came to 3 bases and at J to 9 bases, leaving 14 bases not matched to a gene. The germline CDR1 and CDR2 sequences are SGHDN and FVKESK. CDR3 size: 17 residues. CDR3 residues: CASSHLLTSGIIGEQFF. The CDR3 bases are TGTGCCAGCAGCCACCTGTTAACTAGCGGGATTATCGGTGAGCAGTTCTTC.

The V and J genes are TRBV14 and TRBJ1-1; the D gene is possibly TRBD1 (5 bases). This CDR3 has 15 amino acids. Germline CDR1 and CDR2: SGHDN and FVKESK. V was shortened by 7 bases and J by 4 bases, with 19 bases between the two germline ends. The CDR3 reads CASTLRVGRGTEAFF. CDR3 bases: TGTGCCAGCACCTTGCGAGTGGGAAGGGGCACTGAAGCTTTCTTT.

This chain joins TRBV15 and TRBJ2-1; D not certain. Trimming cost V 0 bases and J 8 bases, with 5 bases left between them. The CDR3 sequence is 12 residues long. Germline V gene sequence: CDR1 LNHNV, CDR2 YYDKDF (reference sequence). Written as DNA, the CDR3 is TGTGCCACCAGCAGAGATCTCGATGAGCAGTTCTTC. This sequence encodes CATSRDLDEQFF. The variable domain in full, completed from reference TRBV15 and TRBJ2-1, reads DAMVIQNPRYQVTQFGKPVTLSCSQTLNHNVMYWYQQKSSQAPKLLFHYYDKDFNNEADTPDNFQSRRPNTSFCFLDIRSPGLGDTAMYLCATSRDLDEQFFGPGTRLTVL.

The chain couples TRBV7-2 to TRBJ1-2, with D perhaps TRBD1 (5 bases). V lost 5 bases and J lost 8, with 15 bases in between. CDR1 SGHTA and CDR2 FQGNSA come from the germline V gene. CDR3 length equals 13 residues. CDR3 amino acids: CASSRGPEGGYTF. In nucleotides, the CDR3 is TGTGCCAGCAGCCGGGGACCGGAGGGGGGCTACACCTTC.

V gene TRBV18 combines with J gene TRBJ1-1; D is perhaps TRBD1 (5 bases). Trimming took off 0 bases at V and 2 bases at J, with 10 bases between the two ends. Germline V lookup: CDR1 KGHSH, CDR2 LQKENI. The CDR3 loop spans 15 amino acids. This chain's CDR3 is CASSPPGRGNTEAFF. The DNA of the CDR3 is TGTGCCAGCTCACCACCAGGGAGGGGAAACACTGAAGCTTTCTTT.

The chain has TRBV4-2 and TRBJ2-7, with D unresolved. Trimming took off 1 base at V and 6 bases at J, with 7 bases between the two ends. Germline CDR1 LGHNA, CDR2 YNFKEQ. CDR3 length: 12 residues. In DNA form, the CDR3 reads TGTGCCAGCAGCCAAGTTAAGGCCGAGCAGTACTTC. Translated: CASSQVKAEQYF.

This chain uses TRBV27 with TRBJ2-6; D is perhaps TRBD1 (6 bases). Trimming stripped 3 bases from V and 0 bases from J, with 27 bases between. The CDR3 runs to 22 residues. Germline V lookup: CDR1 MNHEY, CDR2 SMNVEV (reference sequence). CDR3 protein: CASSLARGTLSFRSSGANVLTF. The CDR3 DNA reads as TGTGCCAGCAGTTTGGCTAGAGGGACATTGTCTTTCCGAAGCTCTGGGGCCAACGTCCTGACTTTC.

The chain links TRBV28 to TRBJ1-5; D unresolved. The CDR3 has 15 residues. CDR1 and CDR2 from the germline V gene are MDHEN and SYDVKM. Deletions cut 3 bases from V and 2 bases from J, with 11 bases between. CDR3: CASSFSGKGNQPQHF. In DNA, the CDR3 is TGTGCCAGCAGTTTCTCTGGGAAGGGCAATCAGCCCCAGCATTTT. Filled out from reference TRBV28 and TRBJ1-5, the complete variable domain reads DVKVTQSSRYLVKRTGEKVFLECVQDMDHENMFWYRQDPGLGLRLIYFSYDVKMKEKGDIPEGYSVSREKKERFSLILESASTNQTSMYLCASSFSGKGNQPQHFGDGTRLSIL.